A selection of T cell receptor beta chains follows, all from one sample in a study of T cells in Graves' hyperthyroidism and ophthalmopathy. TCRdb passed the multiplex PCR reads through MiXCR, listing each CDR3 protein once. This table has fewer than 750,000 distinct CDR3 sequences, roughly 14% appearing once. Material: blood. These receptors came from a woman between 40 and 50 years old with Graves' ophthalmopathy. CDR3s include the opening cysteine and the closing phenylalanine or tryptophan. The D gene is left open where the match is weak. Not all rows give a size; the values are once, few, many and, for expanded clones, a class.

clone size: many; V gene: TRBV6-5; J gene: TRBJ1-2; CDR3 length: 14; D gene: TRBD1; CDR3 protein: CASGQGGDGYGYTF; CDR3 DNA: TGTGCCAGCGGACAGGGGGGAGACGGCTATGGCTACACCTTC
clone size: few; V gene: TRBV6-1; J gene: TRBJ1-6; CDR3 length: 17; D gene: -; CDR3 protein: CASREGKSGSYNSPLHF; CDR3 DNA: TGTGCCAGCCGGGAGGGGAAGTCAGGGTCCTATAATTCACCCCTCCACTTT
clone size: -; V gene: TRBV4-3; J gene: TRBJ1-2; CDR3 length: 16; D gene: TRBD1; CDR3 protein: CASSQDPQGAYYGYTF; CDR3 DNA: TGCGCCAGCAGCCAAGATCCCCAGGGGGCCTACTATGGCTACACCTTC
clone size: many; V gene: TRBV6-5; J gene: TRBJ1-1; CDR3 length: 15; D gene: -; CDR3 protein: CASSYSGTSGTEAFF; CDR3 DNA: TGTGCCAGCAGTTACTCGGGGACCAGCGGCACTGAAGCTTTCTTT
clone size: -; V gene: TRBV7-2; J gene: TRBJ2-7; CDR3 length: 15; D gene: -; CDR3 protein: CASSLTRNRGYEQYF; CDR3 DNA: TGTGCCAGCAGCTTAACCCGCAATAGAGGATACGAGCAGTACTTC
clone size: many; V gene: TRBV28; J gene: TRBJ2-7; CDR3 length: 16; D gene: -; CDR3 protein: CASSLVGYLRGYEQYF; CDR3 DNA: TGTGCCAGCAGTTTAGTAGGCTACTTAAGAGGCTACGAGCAGTACTTC
clone size: many; V gene: TRBV20-1; J gene: TRBJ2-7; CDR3 length: 15; D gene: TRBD2; CDR3 protein: CSASRWGTRADEQYF; CDR3 DNA: TGCAGTGCTTCCCGGTGGGGGACTAGGGCCGACGAGCAGTACTTC
clone size: -; V gene: TRBV19; J gene: TRBJ1-1; CDR3 length: 13; D gene: -; CDR3 protein: CASGTSASTEAFF; CDR3 DNA: TGTGCCAGTGGTACGTCGGCCAGCACTGAAGCTTTCTTT
clone size: few; V gene: TRBV28; J gene: TRBJ1-1; CDR3 length: 12; D gene: -; CDR3 protein: CASTFRGTEAFF; CDR3 DNA: TGTGCCAGCACCTTCAGGGGCACTGAAGCTTTCTTT
clone size: many; V gene: TRBV6-1; J gene: TRBJ2-2; CDR3 length: 15; D gene: -; CDR3 protein: CASSDYVGNTGELFF; CDR3 DNA: TGTGCCAGCAGTGACTATGTTGGGAACACCGGGGAGCTGTTTTTT
clone size: many; V gene: TRBV12-3/TRBV12-4; J gene: TRBJ1-2; CDR3 length: 13; D gene: -; CDR3 protein: CASSLRGPYGYTF; CDR3 DNA: TGTGCCAGCAGTTTAAGGGGTCCCTATGGCTACACCTTC
clone size: many; V gene: TRBV6-1; J gene: TRBJ2-7; CDR3 length: 15; D gene: TRBD2; CDR3 protein: CASSELSGAAIGQYF; CDR3 DNA: TGTGCCAGCAGTGAGCTTAGCGGGGCCGCCATTGGGCAGTACTTC
clone size: many; V gene: TRBV4-1; J gene: TRBJ2-5; CDR3 length: 19; D gene: -; CDR3 protein: CASSHQGSGGGRLAETQYF; CDR3 DNA: TGCGCCAGCAGCCATCAAGGGAGTGGGGGCGGGAGATTGGCAGAGACCCAGTACTTC
clone size: -; V gene: TRBV27; J gene: TRBJ1-2; CDR3 length: 12; D gene: -; CDR3 protein: CATGGAEYGYTF; CDR3 DNA: TGTGCCACCGGGGGCGCGGAATATGGCTACACCTTC
clone size: -; V gene: TRBV28; J gene: TRBJ2-7; CDR3 length: 16; D gene: TRBD1; CDR3 protein: CASGSAGTGGSYEQYF; CDR3 DNA: TGTGCCAGCGGATCCGCCGGGACAGGGGGATCCTACGAGCAGTACTTC
clone size: -; V gene: TRBV28; J gene: TRBJ2-3; CDR3 length: 15; D gene: TRBD1; CDR3 protein: CVSSTGTGAQRTQYF; CDR3 DNA: TGTGTCAGCAGTACCGGGACAGGGGCTCAGAGAACGCAGTATTTT
clone size: many; V gene: TRBV15; J gene: TRBJ2-5; CDR3 length: 16; D gene: -; CDR3 protein: CATSRVLAGGGETQYF; CDR3 DNA: TGTGCCACCAGCAGAGTACTAGCCGGAGGGGGGGAGACCCAGTACTTC
clone size: many; V gene: TRBV25-1; J gene: TRBJ2-6; CDR3 length: 16; D gene: -; CDR3 protein: CASSPVPSSGANVLTF; CDR3 DNA: TGTGCCAGCAGTCCAGTTCCCTCCTCTGGGGCCAACGTCCTGACTTTC
clone size: few; V gene: TRBV20-1; J gene: TRBJ2-7; CDR3 length: 13; D gene: TRBD2; CDR3 protein: CSADSGSLYEQYF; CDR3 DNA: TGCAGTGCGGATAGCGGGAGCCTCTACGAGCAGTACTTC
clone size: many; V gene: TRBV12-3/TRBV12-4; J gene: TRBJ1-1; CDR3 length: 15; D gene: TRBD1; CDR3 protein: CASSLQGQGVSEAFF; CDR3 DNA: TGTGCCAGCAGTTTACAAGGACAGGGGGTCTCTGAAGCTTTCTTT
clone size: -; V gene: TRBV6-1; J gene: TRBJ1-5; CDR3 length: 17; D gene: TRBD1; CDR3 protein: CAGQTGTGEYSNQPQHF; CDR3 DNA: TGTGCCGGCCAGACTGGGACAGGAGAATATAGCAATCAGCCCCAGCATTTT
clone size: many; V gene: TRBV6-4; J gene: TRBJ2-2; CDR3 length: 15; D gene: TRBD2; CDR3 protein: CASSPTSGNTGELFF; CDR3 DNA: TGTGCCAGCAGCCCGACTAGCGGAAACACCGGGGAGCTGTTTTTT
clone size: many; V gene: TRBV24-1; J gene: TRBJ2-1; CDR3 length: 11; D gene: -; CDR3 protein: CATSDAVEQFF; CDR3 DNA: TGTGCCACCAGTGACGCTGTAGAGCAGTTCTTC
clone size: many; V gene: TRBV10-3; J gene: TRBJ2-2; CDR3 length: 14; D gene: TRBD1; CDR3 protein: CAIADRVDTGELFF; CDR3 DNA: TGTGCCATCGCGGACAGGGTTGACACCGGGGAGCTGTTTTTT
clone size: -; V gene: TRBV6-1; J gene: TRBJ2-5; CDR3 length: 13; D gene: -; CDR3 protein: CATARTPQETQYF; CDR3 DNA: TGTGCCACCGCAAGGACGCCTCAAGAGACCCAGTACTTC
clone size: many; V gene: TRBV30; J gene: TRBJ1-1; CDR3 length: 11; D gene: -; CDR3 protein: CAWSVFTEAFF; CDR3 DNA: TGTGCCTGGAGTGTGTTCACTGAAGCTTTCTTT
clone size: many; V gene: TRBV12-3/TRBV12-4; J gene: TRBJ1-3; CDR3 length: 14; D gene: -; CDR3 protein: CASSLGHIGNTIYF; CDR3 DNA: TGTGCCAGCAGTTTGGGCCACATTGGAAACACCATATATTTT
clone size: -; V gene: TRBV5-1; J gene: TRBJ2-7; CDR3 length: 14; D gene: TRBD1; CDR3 protein: CASSQSGTDYEQYF; CDR3 DNA: TGCGCCAGCAGCCAATCCGGGACAGATTACGAGCAGTACTTC
clone size: -; V gene: TRBV15; J gene: TRBJ1-1; CDR3 length: 12; D gene: TRBD1; CDR3 protein: CATGAGGTEAFF; CDR3 DNA: TGTGCCACCGGGGCAGGGGGGACTGAAGCTTTCTTT
clone size: -; V gene: TRBV12-3/TRBV12-4; J gene: TRBJ1-1; CDR3 length: 12; D gene: -; CDR3 protein: CASSSPTRGAFF; CDR3 DNA: TGTGCCAGCAGTTCTCCAACTCGGGGAGCTTTCTTT
clone size: many; V gene: TRBV20-1; J gene: TRBJ1-2; CDR3 length: 15; D gene: -; CDR3 protein: CSARGARARDYGYTF; CDR3 DNA: TGCAGTGCTAGGGGCGCCCGGGCCCGTGACTATGGCTACACCTTC
clone size: many; V gene: TRBV27; J gene: TRBJ1-2; CDR3 length: 13; D gene: -; CDR3 protein: CASSGLHWVGYTF; CDR3 DNA: TGTGCCAGCAGTGGTTTGCATTGGGTTGGCTACACCTTC
clone size: -; V gene: TRBV9; J gene: TRBJ2-7; CDR3 length: 14; D gene: TRBD1; CDR3 protein: CASSATGTGYEQYF; CDR3 DNA: TGTGCCAGCAGCGCCACCGGGACAGGCTACGAGCAGTACTTC
clone size: -; V gene: TRBV4-2; J gene: TRBJ1-1; CDR3 length: 14; D gene: -; CDR3 protein: CASSQVTANTEAFF; CDR3 DNA: TGTGCCAGCAGCCAAGTTACAGCGAACACTGAAGCTTTCTTT
clone size: -; V gene: TRBV12-3/TRBV12-4; J gene: TRBJ2-5; CDR3 length: 16; D gene: TRBD2; CDR3 protein: CASSVRTSGSRKTQYF; CDR3 DNA: TGTGCCAGCAGTGTCCGGACTAGCGGGAGCAGAAAGACCCAGTACTTC
clone size: many; V gene: TRBV15; J gene: TRBJ2-5; CDR3 length: 14; D gene: -; CDR3 protein: CATSRLGHQETQYF; CDR3 DNA: TGTGCCACCAGCAGACTCGGACATCAAGAGACCCAGTACTTC
clone size: many; V gene: TRBV28; J gene: TRBJ1-5; CDR3 length: 13; D gene: -; CDR3 protein: CASSRQQNQPQHF; CDR3 DNA: TGTGCCAGCAGTCGACAGCAGAATCAGCCCCAGCATTTT
clone size: few; V gene: TRBV30; J gene: TRBJ2-7; CDR3 length: 13; D gene: -; CDR3 protein: CAWSLGVGGEQYF; CDR3 DNA: TGTGCCTGGAGCCTGGGTGTTGGTGGCGAGCAGTACTTC
clone size: -; V gene: TRBV20-1; J gene: TRBJ1-1; CDR3 length: 15; D gene: TRBD1; CDR3 protein: CSARDGDRGHLEAFF; CDR3 DNA: TGCAGTGCTAGAGACGGGGACAGGGGCCACCTTGAAGCTTTCTTT
clone size: many; V gene: TRBV27; J gene: TRBJ1-2; CDR3 length: 13; D gene: -; CDR3 protein: CASSLSSGPGYTF; CDR3 DNA: TGTGCCAGCAGTTTATCTTCGGGTCCCGGCTACACCTTC
clone size: -; V gene: TRBV7-2; J gene: TRBJ1-2; CDR3 length: 14; D gene: -; CDR3 protein: CACSLEGANYGYTF; CDR3 DNA: TGTGCCTGCAGCTTAGAGGGAGCTAACTATGGCTACACCTTC
clone size: once; V gene: TRBV4-1; J gene: TRBJ1-2; CDR3 length: 15; D gene: TRBD1; CDR3 protein: CASRSSTGGNYGYTF; CDR3 DNA: TGCGCCAGCAGATCCTCGACAGGGGGGAACTATGGCTACACCTTC
clone size: -; V gene: TRBV6-1; J gene: TRBJ2-5; CDR3 length: 15; D gene: TRBD1; CDR3 protein: CASSSDRGLFGTQYF; CDR3 DNA: TGTGCCAGCAGCTCCGACAGGGGGCTGTTTGGGACCCAGTACTTC
clone size: many; V gene: TRBV19; J gene: TRBJ2-7; CDR3 length: 14; D gene: -; CDR3 protein: CASSSYRVPYEQYF; CDR3 DNA: TGTGCCAGTAGTTCGTACAGGGTGCCCTACGAGCAGTACTTC
clone size: many; V gene: TRBV10-3; J gene: TRBJ2-6; CDR3 length: 15; D gene: -; CDR3 protein: CAISEGSSGANVLTF; CDR3 DNA: TGTGCCATCAGTGAGGGTAGCTCTGGGGCCAACGTCCTGACTTTC
clone size: -; V gene: TRBV6-2/TRBV6-3; J gene: TRBJ1-1; CDR3 length: 15; D gene: -; CDR3 protein: CASSYVGARSTEAFF; CDR3 DNA: TGTGCCAGCAGTTACGTAGGGGCGAGGAGCACTGAAGCTTTCTTT
clone size: -; V gene: TRBV30; J gene: TRBJ2-7; CDR3 length: 8; D gene: -; CDR3 protein: CAWTSPYF; CDR3 DNA: TGTGCCTGGACCTCGCCGTACTTC
clone size: few; V gene: TRBV18; J gene: TRBJ2-5; CDR3 length: 13; D gene: -; CDR3 protein: CASSPGQQETQSF; CDR3 DNA: TGTGCCAGCTCACCCGGACAGCAAGAGACCCAGTCCTTC
clone size: many; V gene: TRBV6-5; J gene: TRBJ2-7; CDR3 length: 13; D gene: -; CDR3 protein: CASSYSRTWGQYF; CDR3 DNA: TGTGCCAGCAGTTACTCGAGGACTTGGGGGCAGTACTTC
clone size: many; V gene: TRBV7-9; J gene: TRBJ1-2; CDR3 length: 14; D gene: -; CDR3 protein: CASSGRTAGHGYTF; CDR3 DNA: TGTGCCAGCAGCGGGCGCACAGCGGGGCATGGCTACACCTTC
clone size: many; V gene: TRBV11-2; J gene: TRBJ2-5; CDR3 length: 16; D gene: -; CDR3 protein: CASSLDRAAIQETQYF; CDR3 DNA: TGTGCCAGCAGCTTAGATCGGGCCGCAATCCAAGAGACCCAGTACTTC
clone size: many; V gene: TRBV6-2/TRBV6-3; J gene: TRBJ1-5; CDR3 length: 16; D gene: -; CDR3 protein: CASSYLGTAANQPQHF; CDR3 DNA: TGTGCCAGCAGTTACCTGGGTACGGCCGCCAATCAGCCCCAGCATTTT
clone size: many; V gene: TRBV28; J gene: TRBJ2-7; CDR3 length: 13; D gene: -; CDR3 protein: CASMGNTFYEQYF; CDR3 DNA: TGTGCCAGCATGGGAAATACCTTCTACGAGCAGTACTTC
clone size: few; V gene: TRBV4-1; J gene: TRBJ1-5; CDR3 length: 13; D gene: -; CDR3 protein: CASSPAGDQPQHF; CDR3 DNA: TGCGCCAGCAGCCCAGCGGGGGATCAGCCCCAGCATTTT
clone size: -; V gene: TRBV6-1; J gene: TRBJ2-7; CDR3 length: 12; D gene: -; CDR3 protein: CASSPQWGEQYF; CDR3 DNA: TGTGCCAGCAGTCCCCAGTGGGGCGAGCAGTACTTC